The TCR beta chain under discussion was sequenced for a study of cytomegalovirus exposure and HLA in healthy donors. The assay was immunoSEQ multiplex PCR, and TCRdb's table has in-frame clones only and misses some. The sample lists about 350,000 clones; roughly 90% were seen once. About this clone: Its matching antigen is unknown.

V lost 3 bases to trimming and J lost 2 bases, with 10 bases between them. The CDR3 runs 15 residues. The V gene's germline CDR1 is SNHLY and CDR2 FYNNEI. Study-wide results and limits: There were three CMV-associated chains whose specificity for CMV antigens was confirmed in vitro. Most observed TCR sequences were rare, whereas some public TCRs were detected in many donors. Altogether, some 160 TCR beta chains were recorded as cytomegalovirus-associated.

This sequence originates from a woman aged 25 to 39 in good health and CMV-seropositive. Sequencing input: PBMCs. The rearrangement links TRBV2 to TRBJ2-2, with D perhaps matching TRBD1 (5 bases). DNA of the CDR3: TGTGCCAGCAGTGAGTCAGGGTCTAACACCGGGGAGCTGTTTTTT. This encodes CASSESGSNTGELFF.